The present T cell receptor beta chain was sequenced within a study of CD8 T cells in ankylosing spondylitis. Findings and limits, study-wide: Blood from ankylosing spondylitis patients appeared to carry a characteristic roughly 8-variant TCR beta motif. Previously reported in reactive arthritis synovial fluid and blood were some of the motif variants. Matched ankylosing spondylitis synovial fluid reportedly contained a significantly enriched population of disease-linked clones.

As the method for making TCR beta libraries, quantitative 5'-RACE with molecular barcodes was used. Each CDR3 protein is one row after TCRdb ran MiXCR on the 5' RACE reads. The sample records about 330,000 distinct CDR3 sequences, around 7.6% being singletons. This CDR3 has 13 residues. CDR1 and CDR2 from the germline V gene are DFQATT and SNEGSKA (reference sequence). Deletions cut 3 bases from V and 4 bases from J, with 12 bases between. This clonotype was detected a few times. Its antigen is still unknown. Sequenced material: blood, either unsorted or a sorted T cell fraction (not recorded which). V gene TRBV20-1 combines with J gene TRBJ2-5; possible D gene TRBD1, 5 bases. The source of this sequence is a male donor with ankylosing spondylitis. The CDR3 spells CSARGRVSETQYF. CDR3 in DNA: TGCAGTGCTAGGGGCAGGGTGTCAGAGACCCAGTACTTC.